This is a list of T cell receptor beta chains from one sample in a study of identical twins. TCRdb redid the calling of the 5' RACE reads with MiXCR, one entry per CDR3 protein. The sample lists a few hundred thousand distinct CDR3 sequences; 6.5% to 9.5% were seen once. This sample also belongs to another study, concerning yellow fever vaccine responses in identical twins.

Sequenced material: CD8+ T cells sorted from blood. The receptors come from a woman under 30 in good health. Both conserved end residues are part of each CDR3. The order of the fields is V gene, clone size, J gene, CDR3 protein. Size is omitted from some rows. Given values are once, few, many or a class for expanded clones.

V gene: TRBV28; clone size: few; J gene: TRBJ2-1; CDR3 protein: CAHRTATYNEQFF
V gene: TRBV7-8; clone size: few; J gene: TRBJ2-7; CDR3 protein: CASSLGSRTYEQYF
V gene: TRBV29-1; clone size: many; J gene: TRBJ2-5; CDR3 protein: CSVLTGAAETQYF
V gene: TRBV12-3/TRBV12-4; clone size: few; J gene: TRBJ1-6; CDR3 protein: CASSLVGAGNSPLHF
V gene: TRBV28; clone size: -; J gene: TRBJ1-4; CDR3 protein: CASSLGRQATNEKLFF
V gene: TRBV4-3; clone size: -; J gene: TRBJ2-1; CDR3 protein: CASSQDLAGVVNEQFF
V gene: TRBV28; clone size: many; J gene: TRBJ2-2; CDR3 protein: CASLPTGDHTGELFF
V gene: TRBV7-9; clone size: many; J gene: TRBJ2-7; CDR3 protein: CASSFRGPTYEQYF
V gene: TRBV11-2; clone size: few; J gene: TRBJ2-5; CDR3 protein: CASSFGPREETQYF
V gene: TRBV9; clone size: few; J gene: TRBJ2-5; CDR3 protein: CASSEGEDKQETQYF
V gene: TRBV10-3; clone size: many; J gene: TRBJ1-2; CDR3 protein: CAISGVGKNDNPTDYGYTF
V gene: TRBV30; clone size: -; J gene: TRBJ2-7; CDR3 protein: CAWSLGPFSYEQYF
V gene: TRBV24-1; clone size: -; J gene: TRBJ2-2; CDR3 protein: CATLSSTGELFF
V gene: TRBV4-2; clone size: -; J gene: TRBJ1-5; CDR3 protein: CASSPPGHSNQPQHF
V gene: TRBV6-5; clone size: few; J gene: TRBJ2-1; CDR3 protein: CASSYIAGAHEQFF
V gene: TRBV7-9; clone size: few; J gene: TRBJ2-3; CDR3 protein: CASSPKSSRDTQYF
V gene: TRBV4-3; clone size: many; J gene: TRBJ2-1; CDR3 protein: CASSQGGSGDYNEQFF
V gene: TRBV12-3/TRBV12-4; clone size: many; J gene: TRBJ2-7; CDR3 protein: CASSGDSEYEQYF
V gene: TRBV11-2; clone size: few; J gene: TRBJ1-5; CDR3 protein: CASSLGRDSNQPQHF
V gene: TRBV11-2; clone size: few; J gene: TRBJ2-5; CDR3 protein: CASSLDQFRETQYF
V gene: TRBV7-9; clone size: many; J gene: TRBJ2-7; CDR3 protein: CASSLASGTYEQYF
V gene: TRBV20-1; clone size: -; J gene: TRBJ2-1; CDR3 protein: CSARWFSGGTNEQFF
V gene: TRBV7-2; clone size: -; J gene: TRBJ1-6; CDR3 protein: CASSLVRSSYNSPLHF
V gene: TRBV10-3; clone size: many; J gene: TRBJ1-1; CDR3 protein: CAISESAGTGMNTEAFF
V gene: TRBV15; clone size: few; J gene: TRBJ2-1; CDR3 protein: CATSRDRGQGREQFF
V gene: TRBV5-5; clone size: few; J gene: TRBJ2-7; CDR3 protein: CASSDRGVTYEQYF
V gene: TRBV9; clone size: few; J gene: TRBJ2-3; CDR3 protein: CASSVSGAGGTDTQYF
V gene: TRBV27; clone size: -; J gene: TRBJ2-1; CDR3 protein: CASSLYSSDNEQFF
V gene: TRBV2; clone size: few; J gene: TRBJ2-1; CDR3 protein: CASSDPGQHSFKSYNEQFF
V gene: TRBV20-1; clone size: -; J gene: TRBJ2-3; CDR3 protein: CSARVGAGEGFTDTQYF
V gene: TRBV7-9; clone size: few; J gene: TRBJ2-7; CDR3 protein: CASSLGQGGRYEQYF
V gene: TRBV4-1; clone size: many; J gene: TRBJ2-1; CDR3 protein: CASSQGLGAEQFF
V gene: TRBV7-9; clone size: many; J gene: TRBJ2-1; CDR3 protein: CASSPQDRVDEQFF
V gene: TRBV7-9; clone size: many; J gene: TRBJ2-5; CDR3 protein: CASRIQGQETQYF
V gene: TRBV7-9; clone size: few; J gene: TRBJ2-1; CDR3 protein: CASSLGRVRTYNEQFF
V gene: TRBV7-8; clone size: -; J gene: TRBJ2-1; CDR3 protein: CASSLDIGRARGEQFF
V gene: TRBV27; clone size: -; J gene: TRBJ2-1; CDR3 protein: CASSPEVRASQQFF
V gene: TRBV5-1; clone size: few; J gene: TRBJ2-7; CDR3 protein: CASSFLELAGDEQYF
V gene: TRBV5-6; clone size: many; J gene: TRBJ2-3; CDR3 protein: CASSLGSESTDTQYF
V gene: TRBV29-1; clone size: few; J gene: TRBJ2-5; CDR3 protein: CSVDTLAGGVAETQYF
V gene: TRBV6-1; clone size: -; J gene: TRBJ2-5; CDR3 protein: CASSPWKGQETQYF
V gene: TRBV7-2; clone size: few; J gene: TRBJ2-3; CDR3 protein: CASSPRTGPDTQYF
V gene: TRBV11-2; clone size: -; J gene: TRBJ2-6; CDR3 protein: CASSPKGGAGANVLTF
V gene: TRBV29-1; clone size: -; J gene: TRBJ1-1; CDR3 protein: CSVEDGLLTEAFF
V gene: TRBV11-2; clone size: few; J gene: TRBJ2-2; CDR3 protein: CASTTADWAGELFF
V gene: TRBV24-1; clone size: -; J gene: TRBJ2-1; CDR3 protein: CATSDLDSGAVEQFF
V gene: TRBV6-5; clone size: -; J gene: TRBJ2-7; CDR3 protein: CASSYSGADYEQYF
V gene: TRBV4-2; clone size: many; J gene: TRBJ1-2; CDR3 protein: CASSQDHLGYTF
V gene: TRBV9; clone size: -; J gene: TRBJ2-5; CDR3 protein: CASSVGPTGETQYF
V gene: TRBV7-9; clone size: once; J gene: TRBJ2-1; CDR3 protein: CASSWEEWYEQFF
V gene: TRBV20-1; clone size: -; J gene: TRBJ2-1; CDR3 protein: CSARPETVYEQFF
V gene: TRBV4-1; clone size: -; J gene: TRBJ2-7; CDR3 protein: CASSQSGSLDSYEQYF
V gene: TRBV29-1; clone size: -; J gene: TRBJ2-7; CDR3 protein: CSVVGVEGSYEQYF
V gene: TRBV7-9; clone size: many; J gene: TRBJ2-7; CDR3 protein: CASSPRTGDYEQYF
V gene: TRBV5-5; clone size: -; J gene: TRBJ2-6; CDR3 protein: CASSFTWGPSGANVLTF
V gene: TRBV20-1; clone size: many; J gene: TRBJ2-7; CDR3 protein: CSADRDQAYEQYF
V gene: TRBV27; clone size: -; J gene: TRBJ2-3; CDR3 protein: CASSLLVLQGGTDTQYF